What follows are 4 T cell receptor beta chains derived from one specimen sequenced in a study of neurological immune-mediated disorders. Using its own MiXCR run on the 5' RACE reads, TCRdb lists one record per CDR3 protein. The sample includes approximately 46,000 distinct CDR3 sequences, 9% to 12% seen only once; the top ten take approximately 5.3%. The specimen was PBMCs. These receptors came from a man in his sixties or seventies with HTLV-1-associated myelopathy (HAM/TSP).

Many counts were recorded for this clonotype. This chain links TRBV5-1 with TRBJ1-3; D unclear. The CDR3 sequence is 16 residues long. Germline V gives CDR1 SGHRS, CDR2 YFSETQ. Trimming took off 0 bases at V and 0 bases at J, with 10 bases between the two ends. The CDR3 DNA sequence: TGCGCCAGCAGCTTGGACCAGCGGATCTCTGGAAACACCATATATTTT. Its protein product is CASSLDQRISGNTIYF.

This clonotype was counted ten times or more. This chain connects TRBV4-3 to TRBJ2-4; tentative D call: TRBD2 (6 bases). From germline, CDR1 is LGHNA and CDR2 YSLEER. This CDR3 is built from 15 residues. Trimming took 1 base from V and 1 from J, leaving 8 bases between them. CDR3 coding DNA: TGCGCCAGCAGCCAAGGCCGGGGGGCCAAAAACATTCAGTACTTC. Its protein product is CASSQGRGAKNIQYF.

This clonotype has at least ten counts. This chain uses TRBV6-5 with TRBJ1-1, with D possibly being TRBD1 (6 bases). The germline gives CDR1 MNHEY, CDR2 SVGAGI. The CDR3 covers 14 residues. V gave up 6 bases and J gave up 1 base, with 12 bases separating them. The CDR3 reads CASRGGGRNTEAFF. In DNA form, the CDR3 reads TGTGCCAGCAGGGGAGGGGGGAGGAACACTGAAGCTTTCTTT.

This clonotype was observed many times. The J gene is TRBJ2-1, the V gene TRBV3-1, with 11 positions matching TRBD2. From germline, CDR1 is LGHDT and CDR2 YNNKEL (reference sequence). Unmatched junction bases numbered 3, after V lost 1 base and J lost 1 base. CDR3 length: 17 amino acids. The CDR3 bases are TGTGCCAGCAGCCAAGGTATAGCGGGAGGGTCCTACAATGAGCAGTTCTTC. Protein: CASSQGIAGGSYNEQFF.